The present entry profiles one T cell receptor (beta chain) with its context. These data come from a study of control samples from healthy donors and cancer patients. The length of the CDR3 is 12 residues. J gave up 7 bases and V 4 bases, and 3 bases lay outside the gene matches. From germline, CDR1 is SGHKS and CDR2 YYEKEE (reference sequence). The repertoire was sequenced with immunoSEQ multiplex PCR; TCRdb's copy has only in-frame clones and lacks some. The sample has about 88,000 clones; 85% to 95% are singletons. Sequencing was carried out using blood. The chain joins TRBV5-5 to TRBJ1-2, with 8 bases matching TRBD1. This TCR derives from a young man in good health. The DNA for the CDR3 is TGTGCCAGCAGCGTGGACAGGGCTGGCTACACCTTC. Residues: CASSVDRAGYTF.